This TCR beta chain was recovered during a study of beta chain features in type 1 diabetes (dated by TCRdb to between 2018 and 2020). About the study as a whole: Mean age, gender distribution, total cell number and subset yield were not different between patients and healthy donors. A total of around 100 million sorted cells were examined across all samples, and RNA yield correlated strongly with the number of cells per subset. In the study, recently diagnosed type 1 diabetes patients and matched healthy donors were compared on the TCRB repertoires of their sorted circulating CD4+ T cell subsets. Whereas all 28 donors provided naive and central memory subsets, regulatory and stem cell-like memory subsets were isolated from just 8 patients and roughly eight healthy donors. General conclusions and limits of the study: Naive, central memory and regulatory TCRB repertoires appeared more similar among patients than among healthy donors. In all four CD4+ subsets, TCRB CDR3 length was moderately but significantly shorter in type 1 diabetes patients. Because cDNA was sequenced instead of genomic DNA, highly expressing activated cells could be over-represented, though the groups showed no difference in activation or CD3 levels. Because the HLA sub-analyses included only small numbers of individuals, any influence of HLA type on TCRB rearrangement was left unresolved. Shorter templates might be favored by PCR, yet because patient and control samples were amplified and corrected together, any such skew would affect both groups equally. Fewer insertions and more nucleotide deletions at VDJ recombination sites were observed in patients with type 1 diabetes, implying thymic rearrangement abnormalities.

The CDR3 has 13 amino acids, counting the end cysteine and phenylalanine. Only CDR3 DNA is held: 39 bases, read in frame from base 1. The CDR1 and CDR2 encoded by the germline V gene are SGHTA and FQGNSA. The junction shows trimming of 5 bases on V and 10 bases on J, plus 15 bases between the germline ends. Points on this clone: This receptor's antigen is unknown. No much larger clone exists at a distance of one base, and base qualities are not known.

The entire isolated RNA was reverse transcribed using the High Capacity cDNA Reverse Transcription Kit, and thus expressed TCRB transcripts were sequenced. Deep immunoSEQ sequencing was performed on naive, central memory and regulatory T cell samples, with an average of approximately 4 million total reads per sample. After sorted cells were lysed in RLT buffer, RNA was extracted with DNase-treated RNeasy Micro or Mini kits, with the choice depending on cell number. To prevent cross-contamination, each cell subset was processed individually, whereas patient and healthy donor samples were processed jointly. Using the immunoSEQ multiplex PCR, TCRB sequences were amplified from cDNA into 87-bp fragments spanning the CDR3 region. Amplicons were sequenced on the Illumina HiSeq platform. Turning to the authors' computational methods: PCR bias was computationally corrected using synthetic template baselines, reads within Hamming distance 2 were collapsed, and singletons that could not be merged were discarded. Reads were aligned against IMGT to assign V, D and J genes, CDR3 length and insertions or deletions at six rearrangement sites. Within each subset, clonotype counts were normalized to sorted cell number, and only after that were true diversity and Gini coefficients computed with the tcR R package. The overlap coefficient, calculated on TCRB nucleotide sequences, was used to measure repertoire sharing. As a proxy for the pre-selection repertoire, out-of-frame TCRB sequences from naive cells were analyzed. TCRdb mirrors the immuneACCESS table, restricted to in-frame sequences. Some clones are absent from its copies; in checked studies, under half trace to an unresolved V gene, and the reason for the others is unknown. V and J calls and clone size are those listed in that table; D and trimming were worked out from the DNA. Across this sample there are 200,000 to 300,000 clones, with 11% seen only once. The ten most abundant clones make up 0.017% of the sample.

Each donor gave one peripheral blood draw, averaging approximately 0.12 L, which was collected into heparinised tubes. A BD FACSAria II was used to sort naive, central memory, regulatory and stem cell-like memory CD4+ T cells with a panel that included CD45RO, CCR7, CD25, CD127, CD95 and CD27. A purity above 98% was achieved for all sorted populations. PBMCs were isolated right away by Lymphoprep density gradient centrifugation and were stained directly, without culture. To minimize batch effects, samples were stained and sorted in pairs, one healthy donor with one patient per experiment. Source material: naive CD4+ T cells from blood. This sample's cell subset or site label indicates: true naive CD4+ T cells. Recombination linked TRBV7-2 to TRBJ2-1; no D gene can be assigned with confidence. The clonotype comes from a man aged 25 to 40 with type 1 diabetes. The DNA is as follows: TGTGCCAGCAGCCCCGGTAGCCTTGGGGAGCAGTTCTTC. This yields the protein CASSPGSLGEQFF. Where the CDR3 stops, the reference TRBV7-2 and TRBJ2-1 genes take over; the full variable domain is GAGVSQSPSNKVTEKGKDVELRCDPISGHTALYWYRQSLGQGLEFLIYFQGNSAPDKSGLPSDRFSAERTGGSVSTLTIQRTQQEDSAVYLCASSPGSLGEQFFGPGTRLTVL.